This entry describes one T cell receptor beta chain. This sample was taken from a study of cytomegalovirus exposure and HLA in healthy donors. Only in-frame clones appear in the TCRdb table, and some are missing; sequencing was by immunoSEQ multiplex PCR. The sample gives tens of thousands of clones, 90% to 97% of which show up once; more than 0.9% is in the top ten. From germline, CDR1 is SGHTA and CDR2 FQGNSA. This CDR3 region has 17 residues. V shed 5 bases, J shed 2 bases, and the junction held 12 bases outside the gene matches. The chain recombines TRBV7-2 with TRBJ2-1; 7 positions agree with TRBD2. The receptor was isolated from a woman between 18 and 30 years old in good health and CMV-seronegative. The sample was PBMCs. CDR3 amino acids: CASSPRVGLAAYNEQFF. The CDR3 DNA is TGTGCCAGCAGCCCCCGGGTGGGGCTAGCGGCCTACAATGAGCAGTTCTTC.